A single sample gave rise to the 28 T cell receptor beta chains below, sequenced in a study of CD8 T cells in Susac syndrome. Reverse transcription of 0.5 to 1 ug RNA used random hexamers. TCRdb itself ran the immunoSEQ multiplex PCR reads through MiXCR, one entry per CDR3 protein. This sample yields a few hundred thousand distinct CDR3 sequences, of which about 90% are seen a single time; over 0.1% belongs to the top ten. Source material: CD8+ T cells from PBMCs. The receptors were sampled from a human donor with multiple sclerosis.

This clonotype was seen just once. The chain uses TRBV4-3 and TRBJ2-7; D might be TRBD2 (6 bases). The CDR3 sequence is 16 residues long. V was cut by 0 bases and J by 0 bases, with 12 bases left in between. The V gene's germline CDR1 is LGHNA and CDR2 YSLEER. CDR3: CASSQDHSGVSYEQYF. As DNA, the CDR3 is TGCGCCAGCAGCCAAGATCACTCGGGAGTCTCCTACGAGCAGTACTTC.

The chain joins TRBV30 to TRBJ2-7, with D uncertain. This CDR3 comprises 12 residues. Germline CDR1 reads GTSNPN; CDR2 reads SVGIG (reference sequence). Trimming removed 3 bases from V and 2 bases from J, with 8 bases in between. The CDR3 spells CAWRRQPYEQYF. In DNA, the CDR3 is TGTGCCTGGAGGCGCCAGCCCTACGAGCAGTACTTC.

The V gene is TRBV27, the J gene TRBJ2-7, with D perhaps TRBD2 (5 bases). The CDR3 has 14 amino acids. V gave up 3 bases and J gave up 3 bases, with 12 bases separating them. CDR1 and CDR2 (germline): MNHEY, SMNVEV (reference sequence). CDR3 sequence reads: CASSLSLGGYEQYF. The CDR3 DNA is TGTGCCAGCAGTTTGTCGCTAGGAGGCTACGAGCAGTACTTC.

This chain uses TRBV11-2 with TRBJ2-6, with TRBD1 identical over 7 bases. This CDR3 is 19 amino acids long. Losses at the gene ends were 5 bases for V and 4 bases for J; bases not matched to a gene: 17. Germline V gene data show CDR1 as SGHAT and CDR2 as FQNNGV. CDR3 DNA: TGTGCCAGCAGCCCTATTGACCGGGACAGTGATCTAGGGGCCAACGTCCTGACTTTC. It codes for CASSPIDRDSDLGANVLTF.

CDR3 in amino acids: CASSYGTGGIDEKLFF. CDR3 DNA sequence: TGCGCCAGCAGCTACGGGACAGGGGGAATAGATGAAAAACTGTTTTTT. The chain is built from TRBV5-1 and TRBJ1-4, with 11 bases identical to TRBD1. There are 16 residues in the CDR3. Germline values: CDR1 SGHRS, CDR2 YFSETQ. The V segment lost 3 bases and the J segment 6 bases; nucleotides outside the gene matches: 7.

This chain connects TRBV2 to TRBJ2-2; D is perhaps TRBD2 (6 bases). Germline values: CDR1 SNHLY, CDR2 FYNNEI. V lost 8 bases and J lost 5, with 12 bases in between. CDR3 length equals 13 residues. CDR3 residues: CASFTSQTGELFF. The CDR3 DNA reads TGTGCCAGCTTCACTAGCCAAACCGGGGAGCTGTTTTTT.

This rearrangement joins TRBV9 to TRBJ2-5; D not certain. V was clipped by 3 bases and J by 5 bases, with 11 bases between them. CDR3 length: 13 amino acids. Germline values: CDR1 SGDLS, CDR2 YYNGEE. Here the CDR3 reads CASSDGRVETQYF. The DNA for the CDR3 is TGTGCCAGCAGCGACGGTAGGGTCGAGACCCAGTACTTC. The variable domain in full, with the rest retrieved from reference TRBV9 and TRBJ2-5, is DSGVTQTPKHLITATGQRVTLRCSPRSGDLSVYWYQQSLDQGLQFLIQYYNGEERAKGNILERFSAQQFPDLHSELNLSSLELGDSALYFCASSDGRVETQYFGPGTRLLVL.

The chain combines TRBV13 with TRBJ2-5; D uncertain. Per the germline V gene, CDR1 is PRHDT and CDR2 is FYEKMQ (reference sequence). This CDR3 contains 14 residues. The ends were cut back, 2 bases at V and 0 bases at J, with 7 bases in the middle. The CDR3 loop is CASSLREYQETQYF. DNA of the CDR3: TGTGCCAGCAGCTTAAGAGAATACCAAGAGACCCAGTACTTC.

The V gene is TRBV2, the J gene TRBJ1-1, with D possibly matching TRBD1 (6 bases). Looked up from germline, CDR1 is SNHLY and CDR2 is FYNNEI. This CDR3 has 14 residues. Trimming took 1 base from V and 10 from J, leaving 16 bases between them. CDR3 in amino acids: CASSEGTVSGRAFF. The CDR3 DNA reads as TGTGCCAGCAGTGAAGGGACAGTAAGTGGTAGAGCTTTCTTT.

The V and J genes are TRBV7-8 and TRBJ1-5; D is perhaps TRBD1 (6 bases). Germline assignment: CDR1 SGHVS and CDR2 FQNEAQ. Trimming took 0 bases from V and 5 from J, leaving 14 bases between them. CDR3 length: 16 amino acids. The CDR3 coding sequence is TGTGCCAGCAGCTTAGCTACCGGGGGGCCAGATCAGCCCCAGCATTTT. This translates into CASSLATGGPDQPQHF. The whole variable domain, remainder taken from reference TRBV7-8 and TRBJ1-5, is GAGVSQSPRYKVAKRGQDVALRCDPISGHVSLFWYQQALGQGPEFLTYFQNEAQLDKSGLPSDRFFAERPEGSVSTLKIQRTQQEDSAVYLCASSLATGGPDQPQHFGDGTRLSIL.

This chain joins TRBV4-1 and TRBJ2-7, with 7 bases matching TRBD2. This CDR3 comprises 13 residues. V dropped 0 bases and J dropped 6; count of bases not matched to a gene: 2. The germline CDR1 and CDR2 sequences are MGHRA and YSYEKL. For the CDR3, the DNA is TGCGCCAGCAGCCAAGAGCGGGGGAGCGAGCAGTACTTC. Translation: CASSQERGSEQYF.

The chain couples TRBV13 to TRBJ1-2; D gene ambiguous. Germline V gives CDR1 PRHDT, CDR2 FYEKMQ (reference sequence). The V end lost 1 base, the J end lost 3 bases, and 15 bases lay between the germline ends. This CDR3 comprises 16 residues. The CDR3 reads CASSLAFREADYGYTF. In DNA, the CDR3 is TGTGCCAGCAGCTTAGCATTTCGCGAGGCGGACTATGGCTACACCTTC.

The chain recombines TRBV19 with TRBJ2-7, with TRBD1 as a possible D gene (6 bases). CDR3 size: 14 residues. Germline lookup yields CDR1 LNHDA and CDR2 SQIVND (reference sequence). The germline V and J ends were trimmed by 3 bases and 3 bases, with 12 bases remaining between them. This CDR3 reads CASSMGHPDYEQYF. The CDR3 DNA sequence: TGTGCCAGTAGTATGGGACACCCGGACTACGAGCAGTACTTC.

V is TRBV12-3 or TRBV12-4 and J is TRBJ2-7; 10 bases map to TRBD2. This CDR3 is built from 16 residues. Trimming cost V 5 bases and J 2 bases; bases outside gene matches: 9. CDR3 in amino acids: CASSPIGLAETYEQYF. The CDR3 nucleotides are TGTGCCAGCAGTCCTATAGGACTAGCGGAGACCTACGAGCAGTACTTC.

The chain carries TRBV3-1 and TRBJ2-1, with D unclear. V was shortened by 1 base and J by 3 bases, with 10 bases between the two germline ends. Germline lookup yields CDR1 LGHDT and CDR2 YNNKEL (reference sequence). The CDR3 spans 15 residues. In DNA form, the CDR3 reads TGTGCCAGCAGCCAAGCGGCCGTGGGCTACAATGAGCAGTTCTTC. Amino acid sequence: CASSQAAVGYNEQFF.

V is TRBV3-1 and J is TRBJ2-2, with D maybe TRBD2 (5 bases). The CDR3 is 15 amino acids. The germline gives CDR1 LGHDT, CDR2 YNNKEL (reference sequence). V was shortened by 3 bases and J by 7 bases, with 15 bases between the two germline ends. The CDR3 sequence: CASSHGGGFGGELFF. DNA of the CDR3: TGTGCCAGCAGCCATGGAGGCGGTTTTGGCGGGGAGCTGTTTTTT.

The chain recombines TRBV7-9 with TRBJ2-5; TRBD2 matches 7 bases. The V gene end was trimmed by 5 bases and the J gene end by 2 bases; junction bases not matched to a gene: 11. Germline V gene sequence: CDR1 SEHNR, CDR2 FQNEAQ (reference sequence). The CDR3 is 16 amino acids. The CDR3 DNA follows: TGTGCCAGCAGCAAACCCGGGACTAAACGACAAGAGACCCAGTACTTC. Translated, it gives CASSKPGTKRQETQYF.

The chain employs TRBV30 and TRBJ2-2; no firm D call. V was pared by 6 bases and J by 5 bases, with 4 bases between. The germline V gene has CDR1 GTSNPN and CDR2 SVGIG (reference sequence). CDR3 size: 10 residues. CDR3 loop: CACLTGELFF. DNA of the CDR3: TGTGCCTGCCTGACCGGGGAGCTGTTTTTT. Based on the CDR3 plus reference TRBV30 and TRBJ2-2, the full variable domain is SQTIHQWPATLVQPVGSPLSLECTVEGTSNPNLYWYRQAAGRGLQLLFYSVGIGQISSEVPQNLSASRPQDRQFILSSKKLLLSDSGFYLCACLTGELFFGEGSRLTVL.

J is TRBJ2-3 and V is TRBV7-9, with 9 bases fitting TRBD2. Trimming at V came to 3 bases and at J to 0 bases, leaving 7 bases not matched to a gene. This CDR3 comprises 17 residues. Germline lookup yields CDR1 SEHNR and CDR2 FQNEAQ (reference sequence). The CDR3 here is CASSFPLAGTSTDTQYF. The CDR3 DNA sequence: TGTGCCAGCAGCTTCCCACTAGCGGGCACTAGCACAGATACGCAGTATTTT.

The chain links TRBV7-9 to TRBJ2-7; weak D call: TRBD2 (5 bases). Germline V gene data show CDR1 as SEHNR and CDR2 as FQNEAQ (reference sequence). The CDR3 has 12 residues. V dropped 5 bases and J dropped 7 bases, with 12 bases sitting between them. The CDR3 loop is CASSTSPGEQYF. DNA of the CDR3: TGTGCCAGCAGCACCTCCCCGGGGGAGCAGTACTTC.

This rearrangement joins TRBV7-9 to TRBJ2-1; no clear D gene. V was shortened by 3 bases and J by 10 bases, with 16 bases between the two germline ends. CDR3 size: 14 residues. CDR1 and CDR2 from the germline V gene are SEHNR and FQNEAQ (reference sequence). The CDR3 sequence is CASSFINGPLEQFF. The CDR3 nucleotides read TGTGCCAGCAGCTTCATAAACGGACCCCTGGAGCAGTTCTTC.

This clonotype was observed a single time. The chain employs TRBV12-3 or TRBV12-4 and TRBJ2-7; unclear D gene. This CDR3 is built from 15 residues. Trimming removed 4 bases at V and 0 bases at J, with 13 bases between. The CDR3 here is CASSSETDRSYEQYF. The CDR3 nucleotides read TGTGCCAGCAGTTCCGAGACCGACCGCTCCTACGAGCAGTACTTC.

The CDR3 sequence: CASSQGSSSYEQYF. The DNA for the CDR3 is TGTGCCAGCAGCCAGGGTAGTTCCTCCTACGAGCAGTACTTC. V gene TRBV4-2 combines with J gene TRBJ2-7, with unresolved D. This CDR3 comprises 14 residues. V lost 3 bases and J 0 bases, leaving 9 bases between the germline ends. Germline-derived CDR1 and CDR2 are LGHNA and YNFKEQ.

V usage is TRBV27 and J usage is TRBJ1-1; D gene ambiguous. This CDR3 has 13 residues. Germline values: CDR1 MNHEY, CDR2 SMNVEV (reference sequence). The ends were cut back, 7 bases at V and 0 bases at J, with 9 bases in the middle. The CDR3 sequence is CASTGGLNTEAFF. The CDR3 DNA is TGTGCCAGCACGGGCGGACTGAACACTGAAGCTTTCTTT.

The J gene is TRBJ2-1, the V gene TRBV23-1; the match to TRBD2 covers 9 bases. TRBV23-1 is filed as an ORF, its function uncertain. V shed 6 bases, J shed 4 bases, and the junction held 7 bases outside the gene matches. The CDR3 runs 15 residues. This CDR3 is CASSRGTSSYNEQFF. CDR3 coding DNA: TGCGCCAGCAGCCGCGGGACTAGCAGTTACAATGAGCAGTTCTTC.

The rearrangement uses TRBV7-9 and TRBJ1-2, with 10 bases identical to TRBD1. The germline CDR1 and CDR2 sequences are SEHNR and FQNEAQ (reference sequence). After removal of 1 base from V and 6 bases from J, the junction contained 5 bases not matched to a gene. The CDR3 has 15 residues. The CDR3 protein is CASSLGSGTGDGYTF. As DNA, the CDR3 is TGTGCCAGCAGCTTAGGGAGCGGGACAGGGGATGGCTACACCTTC.

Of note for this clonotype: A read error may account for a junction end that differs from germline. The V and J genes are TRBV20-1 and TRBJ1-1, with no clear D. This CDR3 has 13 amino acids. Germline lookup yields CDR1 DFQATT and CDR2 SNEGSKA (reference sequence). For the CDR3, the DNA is TGCAGTACTAGAGCTCTAGGGAACACTGAAGCTTTCTTT. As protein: CSTRALGNTEAFF.

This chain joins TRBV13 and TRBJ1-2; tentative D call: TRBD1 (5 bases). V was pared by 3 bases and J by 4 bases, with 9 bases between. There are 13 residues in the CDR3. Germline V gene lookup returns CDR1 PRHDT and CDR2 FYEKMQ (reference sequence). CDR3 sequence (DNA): TGTGCCAGCAGCTTCCAGGGTAGCTATGGCTACACCTTC. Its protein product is CASSFQGSYGYTF.